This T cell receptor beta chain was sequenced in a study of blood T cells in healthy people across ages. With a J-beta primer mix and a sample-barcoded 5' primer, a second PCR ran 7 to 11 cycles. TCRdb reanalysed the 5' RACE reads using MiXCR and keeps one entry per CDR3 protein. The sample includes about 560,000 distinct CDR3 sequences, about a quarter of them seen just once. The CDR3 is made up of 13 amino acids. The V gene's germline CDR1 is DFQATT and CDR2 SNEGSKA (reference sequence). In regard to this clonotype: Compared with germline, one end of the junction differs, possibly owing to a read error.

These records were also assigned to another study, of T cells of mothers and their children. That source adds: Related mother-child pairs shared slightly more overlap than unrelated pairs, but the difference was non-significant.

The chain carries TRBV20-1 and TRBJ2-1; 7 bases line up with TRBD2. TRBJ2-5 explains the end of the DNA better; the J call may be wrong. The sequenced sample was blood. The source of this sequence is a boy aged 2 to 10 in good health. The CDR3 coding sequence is TGCAGTGCTAGAGTTGCGGGAGCGGAGATCCAGTACTTC. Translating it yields CSARVAGAEIQYF.